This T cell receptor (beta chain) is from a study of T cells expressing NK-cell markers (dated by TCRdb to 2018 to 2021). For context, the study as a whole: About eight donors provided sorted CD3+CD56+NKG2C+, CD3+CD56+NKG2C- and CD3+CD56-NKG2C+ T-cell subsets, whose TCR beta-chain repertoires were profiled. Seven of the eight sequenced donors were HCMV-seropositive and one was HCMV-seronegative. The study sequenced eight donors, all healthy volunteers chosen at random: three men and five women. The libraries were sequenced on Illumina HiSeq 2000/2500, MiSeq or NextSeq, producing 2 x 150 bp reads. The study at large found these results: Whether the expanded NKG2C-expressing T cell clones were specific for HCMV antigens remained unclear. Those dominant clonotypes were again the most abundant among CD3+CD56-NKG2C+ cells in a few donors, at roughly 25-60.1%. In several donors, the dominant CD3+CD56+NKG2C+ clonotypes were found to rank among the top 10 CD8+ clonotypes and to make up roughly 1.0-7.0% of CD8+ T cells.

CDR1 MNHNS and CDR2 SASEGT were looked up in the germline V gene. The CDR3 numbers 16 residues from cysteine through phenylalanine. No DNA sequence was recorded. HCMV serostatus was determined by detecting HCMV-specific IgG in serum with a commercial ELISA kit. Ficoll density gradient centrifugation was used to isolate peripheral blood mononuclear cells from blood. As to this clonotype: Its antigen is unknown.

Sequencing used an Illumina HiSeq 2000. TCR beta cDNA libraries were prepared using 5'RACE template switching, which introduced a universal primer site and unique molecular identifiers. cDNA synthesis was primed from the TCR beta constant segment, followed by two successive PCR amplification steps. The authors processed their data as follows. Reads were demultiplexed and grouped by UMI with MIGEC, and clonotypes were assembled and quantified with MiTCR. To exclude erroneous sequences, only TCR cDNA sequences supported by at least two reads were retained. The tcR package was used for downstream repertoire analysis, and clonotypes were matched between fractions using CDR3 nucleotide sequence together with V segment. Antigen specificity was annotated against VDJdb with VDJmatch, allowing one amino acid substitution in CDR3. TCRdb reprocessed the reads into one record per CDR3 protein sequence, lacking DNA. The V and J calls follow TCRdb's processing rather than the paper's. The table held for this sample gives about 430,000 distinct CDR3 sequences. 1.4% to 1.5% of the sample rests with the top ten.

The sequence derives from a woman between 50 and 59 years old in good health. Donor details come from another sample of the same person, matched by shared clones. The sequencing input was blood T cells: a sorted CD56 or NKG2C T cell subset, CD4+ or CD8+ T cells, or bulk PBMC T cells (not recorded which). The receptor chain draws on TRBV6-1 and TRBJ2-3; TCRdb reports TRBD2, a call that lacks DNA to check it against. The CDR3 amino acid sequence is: CASSSTQRKTTDTQYF.